This entry describes one T cell receptor (beta chain). The sample belongs to a study of CD8+ T cells in alopecia areata. The treatment denotes: oral pan-JAK inhibitor, 5-10 mg twice daily. CDR3 length equals 12 residues. Germline V CDR1 and CDR2: SQVTM, ANQGSEA. The V end was cut by 3 bases, the J end by 2 bases, with 7 bases between. cDNA serving as the sequencing template came from extracted, reverse transcribed RNA. Method: immunoSEQ multiplex PCR; TCRdb's copy keeps in-frame clones and lacks some. The table has roughly 200,000 clones, approximately 40% seen once; the top ten hold around 2.5%. This receptor was taken from a human donor with alopecia areata. The rearrangement uses TRBV29-1 and TRBJ1-2; no reliable D call. The sequenced sample was CD4+ T cells sorted from blood, obtained around week 36, from a patient treated with tofacitinib. This CDR3 reads CSVDGQNYGYTF. For the CDR3, the DNA is TGCAGCGTTGACGGGCAGAACTATGGCTACACCTTC. The full variable domain, with the rest looked up from reference TRBV29-1 and TRBJ1-2, is SAVISQKPSRDICQRGTSLTIQCQVDSQVTMMFWYRQQPGQSLTLIATANQGSEATYESGFVIDKFPISRPNLTFSTLTVSNMSPEDSSIYLCSVDGQNYGYTFGSGTRLTVV.